This TCR beta chain was profiled in a study of cytomegalovirus exposure and HLA in healthy donors. In the PCR, 60 Vbeta and 13 Jbeta primers were used. Sequencing used immunoSEQ multiplex PCR; TCRdb keeps in-frame clones, though not all of them. The repertoire has 120,000 to 150,000 clones, roughly 83% of them found once; the top ten carry more than 4%. Study outcomes and limitations: Prediction of most subjects' HLA-A and HLA-B alleles by TCR beta sequences was reportedly accurate.

With respect to this clone: The antigen remains unidentified.

Per the germline V gene, CDR1 is LGHNA and CDR2 is YSLEER. V shed 3 bases and J shed 3 bases, with 20 bases lying between them. The CDR3 is 17 residues long. Material: PBMCs. This clonotype was obtained from a man in his forties or fifties in good health and CMV-seropositive. The V and J genes are TRBV4-3 and TRBJ1-2; no clear D gene. Here the CDR3 reads CASSHSLSGTAYYGYTF. CDR3 in DNA: TGCGCCAGCAGCCACAGCCTGTCGGGAACGGCCTACTATGGCTACACCTTC.